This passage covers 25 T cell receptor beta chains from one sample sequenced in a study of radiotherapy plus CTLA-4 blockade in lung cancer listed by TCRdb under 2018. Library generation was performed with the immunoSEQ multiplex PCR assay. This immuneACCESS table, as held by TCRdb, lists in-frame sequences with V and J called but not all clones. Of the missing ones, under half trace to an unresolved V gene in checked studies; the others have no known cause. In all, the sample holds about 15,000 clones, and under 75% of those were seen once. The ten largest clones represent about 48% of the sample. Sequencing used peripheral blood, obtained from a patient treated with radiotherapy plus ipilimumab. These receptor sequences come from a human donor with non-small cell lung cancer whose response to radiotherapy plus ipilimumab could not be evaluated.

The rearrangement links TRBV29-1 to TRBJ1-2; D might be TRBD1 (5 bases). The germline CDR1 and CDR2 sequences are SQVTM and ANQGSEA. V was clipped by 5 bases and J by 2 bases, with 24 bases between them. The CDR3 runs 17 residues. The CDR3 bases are TGCAGCGTTCGGCTAAGGACAAGCCCTGTCATAAACTATGGCTACACCTTC. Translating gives CSVRLRTSPVINYGYTF.

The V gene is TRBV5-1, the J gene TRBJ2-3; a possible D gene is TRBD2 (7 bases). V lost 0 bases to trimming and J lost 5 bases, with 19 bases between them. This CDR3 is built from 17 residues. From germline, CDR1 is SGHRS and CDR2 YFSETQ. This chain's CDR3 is CASSLAYLGGGEDTQYF. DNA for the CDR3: TGCGCCAGCAGCTTGGCGTATTTAGGGGGAGGGGAAGATACGCAGTATTTT.

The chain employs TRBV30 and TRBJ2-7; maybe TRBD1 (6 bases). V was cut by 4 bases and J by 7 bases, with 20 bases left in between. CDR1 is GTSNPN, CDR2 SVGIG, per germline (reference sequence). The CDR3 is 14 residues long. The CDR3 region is CAWTLNREIEEQYF. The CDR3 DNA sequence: TGTGCCTGGACCTTAAACAGGGAGATTGAGGAGCAGTACTTC.

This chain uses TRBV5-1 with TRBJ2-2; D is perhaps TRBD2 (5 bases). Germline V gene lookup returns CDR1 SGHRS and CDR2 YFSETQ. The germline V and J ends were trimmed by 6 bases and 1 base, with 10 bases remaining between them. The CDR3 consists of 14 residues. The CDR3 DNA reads TGCGCCAGCATCGACGGGGTGAACACCGGGGAGCTGTTTTTT. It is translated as CASIDGVNTGELFF.

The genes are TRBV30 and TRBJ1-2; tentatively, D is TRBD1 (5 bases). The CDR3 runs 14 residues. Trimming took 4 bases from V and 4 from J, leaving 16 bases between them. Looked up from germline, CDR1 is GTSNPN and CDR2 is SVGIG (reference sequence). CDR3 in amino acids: CAWIGRDGGYGYTF. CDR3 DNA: TGTGCCTGGATCGGCAGGGACGGGGGCTATGGCTACACCTTC.

The CDR3 coding sequence is TGTGCCTGGAGTGATTCAGGACAGATCCAAGAGACCCAGTACTTC. Its protein is CAWSDSGQIQETQYF. J is TRBJ2-5 and V is TRBV30; D is possibly TRBD1 (6 bases). The V and J ends lost 1 base and 1 base respectively, with 13 bases between them. Germline CDR1 is GTSNPN and CDR2 is SVGIG (reference sequence). This CDR3 region has 15 residues.

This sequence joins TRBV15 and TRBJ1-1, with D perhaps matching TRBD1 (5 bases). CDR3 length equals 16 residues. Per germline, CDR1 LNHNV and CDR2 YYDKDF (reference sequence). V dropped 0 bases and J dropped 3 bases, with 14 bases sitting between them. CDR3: CATSRDWAGSDTEAFF. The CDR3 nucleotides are TGTGCCACCAGCAGAGATTGGGCAGGGTCGGACACTGAAGCTTTCTTT. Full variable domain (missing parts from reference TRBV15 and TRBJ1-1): DAMVIQNPRYQVTQFGKPVTLSCSQTLNHNVMYWYQQKSSQAPKLLFHYYDKDFNNEADTPDNFQSRRPNTSFCFLDIRSPGLGDTAMYLCATSRDWAGSDTEAFFGQGTRLTVV.

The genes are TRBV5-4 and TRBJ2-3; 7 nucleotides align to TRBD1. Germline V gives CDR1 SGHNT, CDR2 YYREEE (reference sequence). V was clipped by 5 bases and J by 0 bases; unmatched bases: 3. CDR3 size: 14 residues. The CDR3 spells CASRPGQSTDTQYF. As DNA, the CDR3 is TGTGCCAGCAGACCGGGACAGAGCACAGATACGCAGTATTTT.

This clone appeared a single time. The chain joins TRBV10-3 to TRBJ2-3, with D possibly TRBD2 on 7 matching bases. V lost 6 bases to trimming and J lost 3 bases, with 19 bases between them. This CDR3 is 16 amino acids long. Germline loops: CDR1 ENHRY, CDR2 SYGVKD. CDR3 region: CAIRKKGEGGTDTQYF. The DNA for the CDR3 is TGTGCCATCAGAAAAAAGGGGGAGGGGGGAACAGATACGCAGTATTTT.

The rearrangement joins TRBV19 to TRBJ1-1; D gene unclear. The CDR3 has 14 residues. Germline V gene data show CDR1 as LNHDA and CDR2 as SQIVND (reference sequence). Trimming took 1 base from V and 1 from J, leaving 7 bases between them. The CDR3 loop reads CASSIAPGNTEAFF. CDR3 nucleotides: TGTGCCAGTAGTATAGCCCCAGGGAACACTGAAGCTTTCTTT.

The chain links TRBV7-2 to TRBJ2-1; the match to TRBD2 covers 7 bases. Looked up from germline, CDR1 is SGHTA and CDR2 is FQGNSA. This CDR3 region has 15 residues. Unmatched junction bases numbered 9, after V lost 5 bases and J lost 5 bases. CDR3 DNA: TGTGCCAGCAGCAAATGGGGGGGGACGGACAATGAGCAGTTCTTC. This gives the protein CASSKWGGTDNEQFF.

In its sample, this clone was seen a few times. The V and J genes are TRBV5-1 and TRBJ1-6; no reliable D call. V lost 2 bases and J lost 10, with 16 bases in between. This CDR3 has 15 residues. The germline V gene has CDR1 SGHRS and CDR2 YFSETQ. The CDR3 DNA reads TGCGCCAGCAGCTTAGAGGGATTCGGCAGATCACCCCTCCACTTT. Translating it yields CASSLEGFGRSPLHF.

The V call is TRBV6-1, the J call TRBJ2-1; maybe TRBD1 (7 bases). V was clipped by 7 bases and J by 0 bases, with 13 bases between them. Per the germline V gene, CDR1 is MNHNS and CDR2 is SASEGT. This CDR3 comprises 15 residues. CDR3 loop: CASTEQGGSYNEQFF. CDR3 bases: TGTGCCAGCACCGAGCAGGGGGGCTCCTACAATGAGCAGTTCTTC.

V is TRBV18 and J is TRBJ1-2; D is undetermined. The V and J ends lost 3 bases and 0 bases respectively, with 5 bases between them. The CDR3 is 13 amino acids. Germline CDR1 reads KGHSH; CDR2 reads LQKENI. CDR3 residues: CASSPGANYGYTF. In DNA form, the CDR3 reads TGTGCCAGCTCACCGGGAGCTAACTATGGCTACACCTTC. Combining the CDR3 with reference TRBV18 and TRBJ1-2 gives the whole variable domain NAGVMQNPRHLVRRRGQEARLRCSPMKGHSHVYWYRQLPEEGLKFMVYLQKENIIDESGMPKERFSAEFPKEGPSILRIQQVVRGDSAAYFCASSPGANYGYTFGSGTRLTVV.

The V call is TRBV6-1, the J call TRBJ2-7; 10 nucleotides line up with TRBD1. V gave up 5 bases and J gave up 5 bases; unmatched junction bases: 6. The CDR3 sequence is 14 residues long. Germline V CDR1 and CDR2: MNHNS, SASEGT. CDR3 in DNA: TGTGCCAGCAGTAGGACAGGGGGTGATGACGAGCAGTACGTC. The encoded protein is CASSRTGGDDEQYV.

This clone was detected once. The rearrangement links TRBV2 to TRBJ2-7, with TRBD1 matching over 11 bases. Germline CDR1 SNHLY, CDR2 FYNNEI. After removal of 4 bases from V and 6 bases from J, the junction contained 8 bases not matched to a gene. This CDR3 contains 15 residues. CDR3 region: CASSASGTGGTEQYV. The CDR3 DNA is TGTGCCAGCAGTGCCTCAGGGACAGGGGGGACCGAGCAGTACGTC.

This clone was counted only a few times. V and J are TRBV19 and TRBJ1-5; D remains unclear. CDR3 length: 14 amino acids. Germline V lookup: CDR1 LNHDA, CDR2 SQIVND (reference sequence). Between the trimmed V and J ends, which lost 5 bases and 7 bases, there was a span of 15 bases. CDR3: CASSFSELEQPQHF. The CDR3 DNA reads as TGTGCCAGTAGTTTTTCCGAACTTGAGCAGCCCCAGCATTTT.

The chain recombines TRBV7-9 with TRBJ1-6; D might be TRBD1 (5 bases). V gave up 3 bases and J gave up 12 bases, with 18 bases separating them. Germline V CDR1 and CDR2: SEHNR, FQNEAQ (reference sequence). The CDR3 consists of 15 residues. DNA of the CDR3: TGTGCCAGCAGCTTTCAGACGGGTCCGGGGGAACCCCTCCACTTT. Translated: CASSFQTGPGEPLHF.

In nucleotides, the CDR3 is TGCAGCGTTGAAAGGCGGGGGTATGGGTCCTACGAGCAGTACTTC. The encoded protein is CSVERRGYGSYEQYF. This chain connects TRBV29-1 to TRBJ2-7; TRBD2 aligns across 7 bases. V shed 2 bases and J 1 base; nucleotides not matched to a gene: 8. CDR1 and CDR2 (germline): SQVTM, ANQGSEA. The CDR3 loop spans 15 amino acids.

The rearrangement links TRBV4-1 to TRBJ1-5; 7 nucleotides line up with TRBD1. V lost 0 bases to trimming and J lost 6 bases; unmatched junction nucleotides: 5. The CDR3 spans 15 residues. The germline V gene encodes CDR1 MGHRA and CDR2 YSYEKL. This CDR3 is CASSQELPGGQPQHF. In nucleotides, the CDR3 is TGCGCCAGCAGCCAAGAATTGCCAGGGGGTCAGCCCCAGCATTTT.

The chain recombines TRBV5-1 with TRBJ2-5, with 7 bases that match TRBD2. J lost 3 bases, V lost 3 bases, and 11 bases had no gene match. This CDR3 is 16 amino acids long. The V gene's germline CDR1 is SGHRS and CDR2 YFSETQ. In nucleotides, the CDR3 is TGCGCCAGCAGCTCCCAATCCGGGACTACAAAAGAGACCCAGTACTTC. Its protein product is CASSSQSGTTKETQYF.

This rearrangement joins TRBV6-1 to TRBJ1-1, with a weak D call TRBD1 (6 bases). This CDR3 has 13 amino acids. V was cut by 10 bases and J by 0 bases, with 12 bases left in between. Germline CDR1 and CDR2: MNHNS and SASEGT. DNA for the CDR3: TGTGCCACCCAAAGGGGGTTGAACACTGAAGCTTTCTTT. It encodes CATQRGLNTEAFF.

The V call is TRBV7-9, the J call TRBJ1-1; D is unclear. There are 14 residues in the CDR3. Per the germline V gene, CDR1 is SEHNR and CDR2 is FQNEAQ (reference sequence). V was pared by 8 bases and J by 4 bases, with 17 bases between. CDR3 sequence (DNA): TGTGCCAGCTTAAGAGTAGATATTAGCACTGAAGCTTTCTTT. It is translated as CASLRVDISTEAFF. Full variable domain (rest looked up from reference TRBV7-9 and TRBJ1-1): DTGVSQNPRHKITKRGQNVTFRCDPISEHNRLYWYRQTLGQGPEFLTYFQNEAQLEKSRLLSDRFSAERPKGSFSTLEIQRTEQGDSAMYLCASLRVDISTEAFFGQGTRLTVV.

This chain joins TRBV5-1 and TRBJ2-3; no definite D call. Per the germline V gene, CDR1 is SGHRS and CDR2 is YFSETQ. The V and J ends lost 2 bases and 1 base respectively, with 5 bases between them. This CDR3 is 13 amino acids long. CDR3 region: CASSFPGTDTQYF. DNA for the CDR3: TGCGCCAGCAGCTTTCCAGGCACAGATACGCAGTATTTT.

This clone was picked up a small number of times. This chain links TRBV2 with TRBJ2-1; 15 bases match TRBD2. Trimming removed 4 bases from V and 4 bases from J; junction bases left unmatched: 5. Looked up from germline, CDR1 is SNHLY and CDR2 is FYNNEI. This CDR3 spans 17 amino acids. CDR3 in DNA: TGTGCCAGCAGTGCTCCCGGGACTAGCGGGGGGTACAATGAGCAGTTCTTC. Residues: CASSAPGTSGGYNEQFF.